The 22 T cell receptor beta chains given below trace back to one sample, sequenced in a study of metastatic and nonmetastatic thyroid tumors. Thyroid surgery took place with no prior treatment in any patient. TCRdb re-analyzed the PCR reads using MiXCR. The sample lists 21,000 or so clones; approximately 25% were seen once. Sequencing used tumor tissue. The receptors here all came from a female donor with papillary thyroid cancer or a benign thyroid nodule (not recorded which). Some clones in this sample may be carry-over from other donors' samples.

This clone was counted only a few times. The CDR3 loop reads CASSGDRASQETQYF. In DNA, the CDR3 is TGTGCCAGCAGCGGGGACAGGGCCAGTCAAGAGACCCAGTACTTC. The chain recombines TRBV28 with TRBJ2-5; 9 bases are a match to TRBD1. Germline V CDR1 and CDR2: MDHEN, SYDVKM. CDR3 size: 15 residues. V shed 6 bases and J 2 bases; nucleotides not matched to a gene: 7. The full variable domain, with the rest looked up from reference TRBV28 and TRBJ2-5, is DVKVTQSSRYLVKRTGEKVFLECVQDMDHENMFWYRQDPGLGLRLIYFSYDVKMKEKGDIPEGYSVSREKKERFSLILESASTNQTSMYLCASSGDRASQETQYFGPGTRLLVL.

This clone has ten or more counts. A read error may explain this, as a much larger clone is one base away. The chain has TRBV3-1 and TRBJ2-7; no clear D. This CDR3 contains 12 residues. Germline V gene sequence: CDR1 LGHDT, CDR2 YNNKEL (reference sequence). CDR3 sequence reads: CANSLGTYEQYF. The CDR3 DNA follows: TGTGCCAACAGCCTTGGGACCTACGAGCAGTACTTC.

The genes are TRBV4-3 and TRBJ2-7, with 11 bases aligning to TRBD2. CDR3 length: 18 amino acids. Germline lookup yields CDR1 LGHNA and CDR2 YSLEER. Trimming cost V 0 bases and J 3 bases; bases outside gene matches: 10. The CDR3: CASSQDSTSGGGGYEQYF. The CDR3 DNA sequence: TGCGCCAGCAGCCAAGATAGTACTAGCGGGGGAGGGGGCTACGAGCAGTACTTC.

V usage is TRBV12-3 or TRBV12-4 and J usage is TRBJ2-2; D remains ambiguous. The CDR3 covers 14 residues. Trimming removed 10 bases from V and 3 bases from J, with 15 bases in between. The CDR3 is CANIDGRDTGELFF. Written as DNA, the CDR3 is TGTGCCAACATCGACGGCCGTGACACCGGGGAGCTGTTTTTT.

Turning to this clone: Sequence at one end of the junction differs from germline and may be a read error. The chain combines TRBV3-1 with TRBJ2-2, with D tentatively TRBD2 (6 bases). The CDR3 sequence is 18 residues long. Germline loops: CDR1 LGHDT, CDR2 YNNKEL (reference sequence). DNA of the CDR3: TGTGCCAGCAGCCCGAATTTGACAGCGGGTGGGAACACCGGGGATCTGTTTTTT. This translates into CASSPNLTAGGNTGDLFF.

A word on this clone: The junction departs from the called germline gene at one end, perhaps through a read error. The rearrangement links TRBV24-1 to TRBJ1-5; tentatively, D is TRBD1 (6 bases). CDR1 and CDR2 from the germline V gene are KGHDR and SFDVKD. The CDR3 has 14 residues. This chain's CDR3 is CATEDSIRNHPQHF. Here the CDR3 DNA reads TGTGCCACCGAGGACAGTATTCGCAATCATCCCCAGCATTTT.

This chain connects TRBV20-1 to TRBJ2-7, with TRBD2 identical over 8 bases. The CDR3 length is 14 residues. Germline V CDR1 and CDR2: DFQATT, SNEGSKA (reference sequence). V gave up 2 bases and J gave up 6 bases; unmatched junction bases: 9. CDR3 in amino acids: CSARHGGVAGEQYF. The CDR3, as DNA: TGCAGTGCTAGACACGGGGGGGTGGCGGGCGAGCAGTACTTC.

This clone was observed at least ten times. V gene TRBV20-1 combines with J gene TRBJ2-5; D may be TRBD2 (6 bases). The CDR3 covers 11 residues. V was cut by 3 bases and J by 9 bases, with 11 bases left in between. The germline V gene has CDR1 DFQATT and CDR2 SNEGSKA (reference sequence). The CDR3 bases are TGCAGTGCTAGGTTCGGAGGGGCCCAGTACTTC. Amino acids: CSARFGGAQYF.

V usage is TRBV20-1 and J usage is TRBJ2-7; D is uncertain. The CDR3 consists of 15 residues. Per the germline V gene, CDR1 is DFQATT and CDR2 is SNEGSKA (reference sequence). Trimming removed 4 bases from V and 3 bases from J, with 19 bases in between. CDR3 loop: CSAIDTCRPDYEQYF. CDR3 nucleotides: TGCAGTGCTATAGATACGTGCAGGCCAGACTACGAGCAGTACTTC.

This clone is labeled as medium-sized (0.01 to 0.1%). The rearrangement uses TRBV6-2 or TRBV6-3 and TRBJ2-2, with no clear D. The CDR3 consists of 14 residues. V shed 6 bases and J shed 1 base, with 9 bases lying between them. Looked up from germline, CDR1 is MNHEY and CDR2 is SVGEGT. The CDR3 sequence is CASSTRRNTGELFF. For the CDR3, the DNA is TGTGCCAGCAGCACACGCCGGAACACCGGGGAGCTGTTTTTT.

This clone was seen repeatedly, ten times or more. The V call is TRBV20-1, the J call TRBJ1-5, with 8 bases fitting TRBD1. The CDR3 is made up of 16 amino acids. Germline CDR1 reads DFQATT; CDR2 reads SNEGSKA (reference sequence). V shed 4 bases and J 5 bases; nucleotides not matched to a gene: 13. The CDR3 is CSANSIRDRSDQPQHF. The CDR3 bases are TGCAGTGCTAACAGTATCCGGGACAGGTCAGATCAGCCCCAGCATTTT.

The rearrangement uses TRBV7-2 and TRBJ1-2, with 7 bases lining up with TRBD1. The CDR3 contains 13 residues. V shed 6 bases and J 11 bases; nucleotides not matched to a gene: 12. From germline, CDR1 is SGHTA and CDR2 FQGNSA. CDR3 DNA: TGTGCCAGCAGAGGTCAGGGGGTCAGTGGATACACCTTC. It yields the protein CASRGQGVSGYTF.

Ten or more counts support this clone. The chain has TRBV13 and TRBJ2-6, with D possibly being TRBD1 or TRBD2 (5 bases each). The V and J ends lost 4 bases and 4 bases respectively, with 26 bases between them. Germline values: CDR1 PRHDT, CDR2 FYEKMQ (reference sequence). The CDR3 sequence is 20 residues long. The CDR3 protein is CASSSGSTLSTDWGANVLTF. CDR3 nucleotides: TGTGCCAGCAGCTCAGGGAGTACTCTGTCAACGGATTGGGGGGCCAACGTCCTGACTTTC.

This clone was counted between two and nine times. Lacking the conserved final phenylalanine or tryptophan, this CDR3 likely reflects a read error. This chain joins TRBV2 and TRBJ1-2, with 7 bases aligning to TRBD1. V was pared by 6 bases and J by 5 bases, with 9 bases of the junction left unmatched. This CDR3 has 14 amino acids. In germline, CDR1 is SNHLY, CDR2 FYNNEI. The CDR3 coding sequence is TGTGCCAGCAGGCGACAGGGTGGTGATTATGGCTACACCGTC. Protein: CASRRQGGDYGYTV.

The chain carries TRBV7-9 and TRBJ2-1; D might be TRBD1 (5 bases). The CDR3 has 12 residues. Trimming took off 6 bases at V and 8 bases at J, with 11 bases between the two ends. Looked up from germline, CDR1 is SEHNR and CDR2 is FQNEAQ (reference sequence). The CDR3 is CASRTEWDEQFF. Written as DNA, the CDR3 is TGTGCCAGCAGGACAGAGTGGGATGAGCAGTTCTTC.

The genes are TRBV24-1 and TRBJ2-7; D unclear. Trimming stripped 10 bases from V and 2 bases from J, with 11 bases between. CDR1 is KGHDR, CDR2 SFDVKD, per germline. The CDR3 extends over 12 amino acids. This CDR3 reads CATSGGPYEQYF. CDR3 nucleotides: TGTGCCACTTCGGGCGGACCCTACGAGCAGTACTTC.

This chain uses TRBV11-2 with TRBJ2-2; TRBD1 matches 9 bases. V gave up 0 bases and J gave up 4 bases; unmatched junction bases: 3. This CDR3 has 16 amino acids. Germline V CDR1 and CDR2: SGHAT, FQNNGV. The CDR3 sequence is CASSLDRTGVTGELFF. The CDR3 DNA sequence: TGTGCCAGCAGCTTAGATAGGACAGGGGTCACCGGGGAGCTGTTTTTT.

Ten or more counts support this clone. The rearrangement links TRBV6-1 to TRBJ2-1; 10 nucleotides line up with TRBD2. Germline V gives CDR1 MNHNS, CDR2 SASEGT. Unmatched junction bases numbered 8, after V lost 2 bases and J lost 16 bases. CDR3 length: 13 amino acids. The CDR3 loop is CASSESPGTSDFF. For the CDR3, the DNA is TGTGCCAGCAGTGAATCACCGGGGACTAGCGATTTCTTC.

V and J are TRBV11-2 and TRBJ2-7, with D perhaps TRBD2 (6 bases). CDR3 length: 12 residues. CDR1 and CDR2 from the germline V gene are SGHAT and FQNNGV. The V gene lost 6 bases and the J gene lost 5 bases, with 11 bases spanning the gap. The CDR3 bases are TGTGCCAGCAGTGCCTCGGGGGACGAGCAGTACTTC. It yields the protein CASSASGDEQYF.

This clone was seen ten or more times. The chain carries TRBV5-4 and TRBJ2-1, with TRBD2 identical over 10 bases. With V trimmed by 2 bases and J by 4 bases, 6 bases remained unmatched. The CDR3 covers 16 residues. The germline CDR1 and CDR2 sequences are SGHNT and YYREEE (reference sequence). In DNA form, the CDR3 reads TGTGCCAGCAGCTTTGGGACTAGCGCCATTTACAATGAGCAGTTCTTC. The encoded protein is CASSFGTSAIYNEQFF.

The V and J genes are TRBV11-2 and TRBJ2-1; D may be TRBD1 or TRBD2 (5 bases each). This CDR3 spans 14 amino acids. Germline V lookup: CDR1 SGHAT, CDR2 FQNNGV. The V and J ends lost 5 bases and 5 bases respectively, with 13 bases between them. DNA for the CDR3: TGTGCCAGCAGCCGGCGCCGGGACGACAATGAGCAGTTCTTC. Amino acid sequence: CASSRRRDDNEQFF.

In its sample, this clone ranks as medium-sized (0.01 to 0.1%). The rearrangement uses TRBV4-1 and TRBJ1-4, with D possibly being TRBD1 (6 bases). Looked up from germline, CDR1 is MGHRA and CDR2 is YSYEKL. The CDR3 sequence is 18 residues long. The V gene lost 4 bases and the J gene lost 5 bases, with 23 bases spanning the gap. The CDR3 region has the DNA TGCGCCAGCAGCCCGAACCGGGGTGAGGGGGGCAGGAATGAAAAACTGTTTTTT. It translates to CASSPNRGEGGRNEKLFF.